This section outlines one TCR beta chain sequence together with its context. What it recognizes is unknown. V was pared by 1 base and J by 5 bases, with 4 bases of the junction left unmatched. Germline CDR1 is LNHDA and CDR2 is SQIVND (reference sequence). CDR3 length: 14 amino acids. The donors, healthy adults who were HIV-negative, had experienced no recent acute infections or vaccinations. Method: immunoSEQ multiplex PCR; TCRdb's copy keeps in-frame clones and lacks some. The sample shows about 680,000 clones, roughly 70% of them seen only once. The data stem from a study of shared clonotypes between healthy human individuals. Study overall: The plates for each donor numbered three CD4 naive, three CD4 memory, two CD8 naive and one CD8 memory.

Study observations and caveats: Genetic and exposure-history diversity was limited by the few donors.

The source is a woman younger than 45 in good health. The gene calls are TRBV19 and TRBJ2-5; 7 nucleotides align to TRBD2. Material for sequencing was memory CD4+ T cells sorted from blood. Subset defined: CD45RA-negative fraction. This CDR3 is CASSIVGGSETQYF. For the CDR3, the DNA is TGTGCCAGTAGTATAGTCGGCGGGAGTGAGACCCAGTACTTC.